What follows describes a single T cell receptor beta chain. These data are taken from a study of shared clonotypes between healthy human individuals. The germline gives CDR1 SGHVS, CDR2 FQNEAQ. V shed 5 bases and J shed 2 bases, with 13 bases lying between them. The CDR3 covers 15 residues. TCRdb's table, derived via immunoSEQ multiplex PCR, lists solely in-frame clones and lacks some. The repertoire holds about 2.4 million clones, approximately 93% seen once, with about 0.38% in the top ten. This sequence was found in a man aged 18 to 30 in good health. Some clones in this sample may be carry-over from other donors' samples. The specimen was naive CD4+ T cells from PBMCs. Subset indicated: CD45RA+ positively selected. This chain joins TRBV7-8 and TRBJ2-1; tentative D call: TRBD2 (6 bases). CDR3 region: CASSPTGAAYNEQFF. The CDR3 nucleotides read TGTGCCAGCAGCCCCACGGGAGCAGCCTACAATGAGCAGTTCTTC.